Below, one T cell receptor (beta chain) is given with its context. Second-dose intervals near 4 or 12 weeks were combined. Some clones are missing from TCRdb's copy, which holds only in-frame ones; the method was immunoSEQ multiplex PCR. Found here are fewer than 150,000 clones, more than 70% of them singletons; the top ten hold approximately 6.9%. This sample is part of a study of T cell responses to AZD1222 COVID-19 vaccine. The source of this sequence is an adult who received the AZD1222 COVID-19 vaccine. The material sequenced was peripheral blood, taken 28 days after the second AZD1222 dose.

The CDR3 nucleotides read TGTGCCAGTAGTCCTCAGGGTCTATTGTACGAGCAGTACTTC. Translating gives CASSPQGLLYEQYF. The chain employs TRBV19 and TRBJ2-7; TRBD1 might be the D (5 bases). Germline lookup yields CDR1 LNHDA and CDR2 SQIVND (reference sequence). The V gene lost 5 bases and the J gene lost 4 bases, with 15 bases spanning the gap. The CDR3 consists of 14 residues.